The source of this T cell receptor (beta chain) is a study of shared clonotypes between healthy human individuals. Assay: immunoSEQ multiplex PCR; the TCRdb copy retains only in-frame clones and omits some. The repertoire consists of 2 million to 2.5 million clones, with about 90% occurring once and the leading ten covering 0.37%. The germline V and J ends were trimmed by 2 bases and 0 bases, with 17 bases remaining between them. Germline lookup yields CDR1 SGHDT and CDR2 YYEEEE. The CDR3 sequence is 18 residues long. The sample taken for sequencing was naive CD4+ T cells from PBMCs. Documented subset: CD45RA+ positively selected. The receptor's source is a man between 18 and 29 years old in good health. Some clones in this sample may be carry-over from other donors' samples. This chain links TRBV5-6 with TRBJ2-2, with D possibly matching TRBD1 (5 bases). CDR3 residues: CASSFRWGRRSNTGELFF. CDR3 coding DNA: TGTGCCAGCAGCTTCAGATGGGGCCGTCGGTCGAACACCGGGGAGCTGTTTTTT.